One TCR beta chain is described in this entry. These data are taken from a study of response to subunit inactivated influenza vaccine. Germline V lookup: CDR1 MNHEY, CDR2 SMNVEV (reference sequence). CDR3 size: 14 residues. Trimming removed 4 bases at V and 6 bases at J, with 13 bases between. In TCRdb, the RT-PCR reads were re-called with MiXCR into one record per CDR3 protein. The table lists roughly 540,000 distinct CDR3 sequences, approximately 20% of them singletons. In addition, the sample was reused for a study of T cells expressing NK-cell markers. According to that study: Synthesis of TCR beta cDNA relied on 5'RACE template switching carrying UMIs. Sequencing covered eight donors, seven HCMV-seropositive and one seronegative.

The rearrangement links TRBV27 to TRBJ2-1; maybe TRBD1 (5 bases). The starting material was CD4+ T cells sorted from PBMCs, obtained 11 to 12 days after vaccination. The TCR originated in a man aged 45-65 years who received an inactivated influenza vaccine. The CDR3 DNA reads TGTGCCAGCAGTTGGTGGGGCCTGCCCAATGAGCAGTTCTTC. Translation gives CASSWWGLPNEQFF.